One sample yielded the 24 T cell receptor beta chains listed below, sequenced in a study of a mutant IDH1 vaccine in newly diagnosed glioma. Stated time point: week 47, end of study. The study gave 300 ug of mutant IDH1 20-mer peptide per vaccine dose, with topical imiquimod. Clones were read by immunoSEQ multiplex PCR, and TCRdb kept only the in-frame ones, dropping some. This table has roughly 30,000 clones, roughly 80% appearing once. The antigens for these receptors are not known. Material: PBMCs, obtained from a glioma patient whose treatment included an IDH1 peptide vaccine. Receptor source: a man younger than 40 with glioma.

This clone was counted once. This chain connects TRBV5-4 to TRBJ1-5; 7 bases line up with TRBD1. Germline CDR1 is SGHNT and CDR2 is YYREEE (reference sequence). The CDR3 runs to 14 residues. Unmatched junction bases numbered 4, after V lost 4 bases and J lost 3 bases. The CDR3 region has the DNA TGTGCCAGCAGCGAGGACAGGACCAATCAGCCCCAGCATTTT. It yields the protein CASSEDRTNQPQHF.

The chain has TRBV2 and TRBJ1-5; D is perhaps TRBD1 (6 bases). The germline V and J ends were trimmed by 6 bases and 3 bases, with 15 bases remaining between them. The CDR3 covers 15 residues. The germline gives CDR1 SNHLY, CDR2 FYNNEI. CDR3 in amino acids: CASRRGSQSNQPQHF. CDR3 sequence (DNA): TGTGCCAGCAGGAGGGGGAGTCAGTCCAATCAGCCCCAGCATTTT.

The chain recombines TRBV28 with TRBJ2-3; 9 bases fit TRBD1. This CDR3 is built from 16 residues. CDR1 is MDHEN and CDR2 is SYDVKM in the germline V gene. V was clipped by 5 bases and J by 1 base; unmatched bases: 7. In DNA form, the CDR3 reads TGTGCCAGCAGTCTGCCCCGGGACAGGGGCACAGATACGCAGTATTTT. It encodes CASSLPRDRGTDTQYF.

This chain joins TRBV5-1 and TRBJ2-1; D not certain. The length of the CDR3 is 14 residues. The germline gives CDR1 SGHRS, CDR2 YFSETQ. V was clipped by 0 bases and J by 6 bases, with 10 bases between them. The DNA for the CDR3 is TGCGCCAGCAGCTTGGTGCAGGAAAGCAATGAGCAGTTCTTC. It specifies CASSLVQESNEQFF.

The chain carries TRBV7-9 and TRBJ2-2; TRBD2 might be the D (5 bases). V was cut by 2 bases and J by 5 bases, with 12 bases left in between. The germline gives CDR1 SEHNR, CDR2 FQNEAQ (reference sequence). This CDR3 contains 15 residues. This CDR3 reads CASSLNSGGTGELFF. CDR3 bases: TGTGCCAGCAGCTTAAACAGCGGAGGAACCGGGGAGCTGTTTTTT.

This clone was seen a single time. This chain links TRBV9 with TRBJ2-1; tentatively, D is TRBD1 or TRBD2 (5 bases each). The V and J ends lost 2 bases and 0 bases respectively, with 15 bases between them. The CDR3 is made up of 17 amino acids. Germline CDR1 reads SGDLS; CDR2 reads YYNGEE. The CDR3 region is CASSVGLADNSYNEQFF. Written as DNA, the CDR3 is TGTGCCAGCAGCGTGGGGCTAGCCGATAACTCCTACAATGAGCAGTTCTTC.

The chain carries TRBV9 and TRBJ2-1; 10 nucleotides agree with TRBD2. Losses at the gene ends were 3 bases for V and 8 bases for J; bases not matched to a gene: 8. CDR3 length: 15 amino acids. Germline V gene lookup returns CDR1 SGDLS and CDR2 YYNGEE. CDR3: CASSASGRVGDEQFF. The CDR3 DNA follows: TGTGCCAGCAGCGCAAGCGGGAGGGTAGGCGATGAGCAGTTCTTC. The full variable domain, in which reference TRBV9 and TRBJ2-1 provide the parts outside the CDR3, is DSGVTQTPKHLITATGQRVTLRCSPRSGDLSVYWYQQSLDQGLQFLIQYYNGEERAKGNILERFSAQQFPDLHSELNLSSLELGDSALYFCASSASGRVGDEQFFGPGTRLTVL.

This sequence joins TRBV29-1 and TRBJ2-1; 11 nucleotides align to TRBD1. Germline CDR1 and CDR2: SQVTM and ANQGSEA. After removal of 7 bases from V and 6 bases from J, the junction contained 17 bases not matched to a gene. The CDR3 runs 17 residues. CDR3 in amino acids: CSAALDRGHRGGNEQFF. The DNA of the CDR3 is TGCAGCGCCGCCTTGGACAGGGGGCACCGGGGGGGCAATGAGCAGTTCTTC.

The chain joins TRBV7-2 to TRBJ2-7; 7 nucleotides line up with TRBD2. In germline, CDR1 is SGHTA, CDR2 FQGNSA. The CDR3 is 14 residues long. V dropped 3 bases and J dropped 4; count of bases not matched to a gene: 6. CDR3 sequence reads: CASSLGGSVYEQYF. CDR3 DNA: TGTGCCAGCAGCTTGGGGGGGTCGGTATACGAGCAGTACTTC.

The genes are TRBV7-2 and TRBJ2-2; no clear D gene. Germline lookup yields CDR1 SGHTA and CDR2 FQGNSA. V was shortened by 0 bases and J by 6 bases, with 8 bases between the two germline ends. This CDR3 comprises 14 residues. Here the CDR3 DNA reads TGTGCCAGCAGCTTAGCGTCGTTGGCCGGGGAGCTGTTTTTT. Translating it yields CASSLASLAGELFF.

V usage is TRBV5-1 and J usage is TRBJ2-1, with 9 bases aligning to TRBD2. V lost 4 bases, J lost 6 bases, and 8 bases stayed unmatched. CDR1 is SGHRS and CDR2 is YFSETQ in the germline V gene. The CDR3 spans 15 residues. DNA of the CDR3: TGCGCCAGCAGCCCACCGGCGGGGGGGTTCAATGAGCAGTTCTTC. Amino acids: CASSPPAGGFNEQFF.

The chain carries TRBV14 and TRBJ2-5; no firm D call. CDR1 SGHDN and CDR2 FVKESK come from the germline V gene. CDR3 size: 15 residues. Trimming took off 2 bases at V and 1 base at J, with 11 bases between the two ends. As DNA, the CDR3 is TGTGCCAGCAGCCAACGTGACATCCTCCAAGAGACCCAGTACTTC. Encoded protein: CASSQRDILQETQYF.

The genes are TRBV6-5 and TRBJ1-5; D not resolved. The length of the CDR3 is 15 residues. V was shortened by 4 bases and J by 2 bases, with 12 bases between the two germline ends. Germline loops: CDR1 MNHEY, CDR2 SVGAGI. This chain's CDR3 is CASSSLGLRNQPQHF. The CDR3 DNA sequence: TGTGCCAGCAGTTCCTTGGGTTTGCGCAATCAGCCCCAGCATTTT.

The chain has TRBV6-6 and TRBJ1-1; D is uncertain. CDR1 is MNHNY, CDR2 SVGAGI, per germline (reference sequence). This CDR3 has 14 residues. V lost 2 bases to trimming and J lost 6 bases, with 13 bases between them. CDR3 DNA sequence: TGTGCCAGCAGTTACCCTTCGGACCGGGCTGAAGCTTTCTTT. Protein sequence: CASSYPSDRAEAFF.

The chain uses TRBV14 and TRBJ2-1; no clear D. Trimming took 1 base from V and 9 from J, leaving 10 bases between them. The CDR3 consists of 13 residues. Germline lookup yields CDR1 SGHDN and CDR2 FVKESK. The CDR3 DNA reads as TGTGCCAGCAGCCAAGGGCATGCGAGTGAGCAGTTCTTC. Protein: CASSQGHASEQFF.

V and J are TRBV10-3 and TRBJ1-1, with a possible D match to TRBD1 (5 bases). This CDR3 is 12 amino acids long. Germline lookup yields CDR1 ENHRY and CDR2 SYGVKD. V lost 1 base and J lost 8, with 8 bases in between. The CDR3: CAISELGEEAFF. Here the CDR3 DNA reads TGTGCCATCAGTGAGTTGGGGGAGGAAGCTTTCTTT.

The rearrangement uses TRBV10-1 and TRBJ1-4; D ambiguous. V was clipped by 10 bases and J by 0 bases, with 9 bases between them. CDR3 length: 13 residues. CDR1 and CDR2 from the germline V gene are WNHNN and SYGVQD (reference sequence). The CDR3 loop is CAISPPTNEKLFF. CDR3 coding DNA: TGCGCCATCAGCCCCCCAACTAATGAAAAACTGTTTTTT.

The CDR3 protein is CASSQGMYTQYF. Written as DNA, the CDR3 is TGTGCCAGCAGCCAAGGCATGTATACGCAGTATTTT. The rearrangement links TRBV14 to TRBJ2-3, with no clear D. V lost 1 base and J lost 7, with 6 bases in between. Germline CDR1 SGHDN, CDR2 FVKESK. The CDR3 extends over 12 amino acids.

This clone was picked up a small number of times. The chain links TRBV6-1 to TRBJ1-5; unclear D gene. The V end lost 3 bases, the J end lost 4 bases, and 13 bases lay between the germline ends. From germline, CDR1 is MNHNS and CDR2 SASEGT. This CDR3 region has 15 residues. CDR3 region: CASSEVLAPNQPQHF. The CDR3 region has the DNA TGTGCCAGCAGTGAGGTTTTGGCACCAAATCAGCCCCAGCATTTT.

The chain has TRBV5-6 and TRBJ1-2; D may be TRBD1 (6 bases). The germline CDR1 and CDR2 sequences are SGHDT and YYEEEE. Trimming shortened V by 4 bases and J by 5 bases, and 18 bases separated the two germline ends. This CDR3 region has 15 residues. Written as DNA, the CDR3 is TGTGCCAGCAGCACTTGGGCCCTTAGGGGGTATGGCTACACCTTC. As protein: CASSTWALRGYGYTF. The whole variable domain, filled in from reference TRBV5-6 and TRBJ1-2, reads DAGVTQSPTHLIKTRGQQVTLRCSPKSGHDTVSWYQQALGQGPQFIFQYYEEEERQRGNFPDRFSGHQFPNYSSELNVNALLLGDSALYLCASSTWALRGYGYTFGSGTRLTVV.

This clone showed up just a few times. The chain employs TRBV9 and TRBJ1-2, with D perhaps TRBD1 (5 bases). CDR3 length: 15 amino acids. V lost 0 bases, J lost 8 bases, and 17 bases lay in between. CDR1 is SGDLS and CDR2 is YYNGEE in the germline V gene. Written as DNA, the CDR3 is TGTGCCAGCAGCGTAGGGGACCCACCAAGGGACGGCTACACCTTC. Translation: CASSVGDPPRDGYTF.

J is TRBJ2-2 and V is TRBV4-1; 14 nucleotides agree with TRBD2. V shed 1 base, J shed 7 bases, and the junction held 5 bases outside the gene matches. Germline CDR1 and CDR2: MGHRA and YSYEKL. There are 17 residues in the CDR3. CDR3: CASSQGLAGGKGGELFF. The CDR3 nucleotides are TGCGCCAGCAGCCAAGGACTAGCGGGGGGGAAGGGCGGGGAGCTGTTTTTT.

CDR3 residues: CASSEGLAGESYEQYF. The CDR3 DNA reads as TGTGCCAGCTCAGAGGGACTAGCGGGAGAATCCTACGAGCAGTACTTC. The gene calls are TRBV18 and TRBJ2-7; 14 nucleotides line up with TRBD2. This CDR3 is built from 16 residues. Germline CDR1 reads KGHSH; CDR2 reads LQKENI. The trim removed 5 bases at V and 1 base at J, leaving 4 bases unmatched.

CDR3 DNA: TGTGCCAGCAGCATTCATACAGGGGGCGGCGGCTACACCTTC. This codes for CASSIHTGGGGYTF. This chain joins TRBV21-1 and TRBJ1-2; TRBD1 reflects the table's D call only, with no check against the DNA. TRBV21-1 is listed as a pseudogene. The CDR3 totals 14 residues.